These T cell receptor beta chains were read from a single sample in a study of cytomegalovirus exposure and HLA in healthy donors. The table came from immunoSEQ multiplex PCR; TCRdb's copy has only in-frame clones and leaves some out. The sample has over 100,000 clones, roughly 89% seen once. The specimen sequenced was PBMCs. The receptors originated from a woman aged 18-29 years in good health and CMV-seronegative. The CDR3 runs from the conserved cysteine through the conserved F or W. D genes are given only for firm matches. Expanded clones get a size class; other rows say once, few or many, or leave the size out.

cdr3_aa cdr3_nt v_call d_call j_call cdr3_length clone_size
CASSPPGTGQWMDF TGTGCCAGCTCACCACCCGGGACAGGGCAATGGATGGACTTC TRBV18 TRBD1 TRBJ2-5 14 -
CASSYSGANTEAFF TGTGCCAGCAGTTACTCTGGGGCGAACACTGAAGCTTTCTTT TRBV6-6 - TRBJ1-1 14 -
CASSLQGGSSGANVLTF TGTGCCAGCAGCTTACAAGGGGGAAGCTCTGGGGCCAACGTCCTGACTTTC TRBV13 - TRBJ2-6 17 -
CASSEVQGGVKLFF TGTGCCAGCAGTGAAGTCCAGGGTGGGGTAAAACTGTTTTTT TRBV6-1 - TRBJ1-4 14 -
CASSVGLWDRGRENSPLHF TGTGCCAGCAGCGTAGGACTCTGGGACAGGGGGCGCGAAAATTCACCCCTCCACTTT TRBV9 TRBD1 TRBJ1-6 19 -
CASSLDSGGNTIYF TGCGCCAGCAGCTTAGACAGTGGGGGAAACACCATATATTTT TRBV5-1 - TRBJ1-3 14 -
CASSQDRGLATDYEQYF TGTGCCAGCAGCCAAGATCGCGGACTAGCGACAGACTACGAGCAGTACTTC TRBV4-2 TRBD2 TRBJ2-7 17 few
CASSPRTGEDTQYF TGTGCCAGCTCACCTCGGACAGGCGAAGATACGCAGTATTTT TRBV18 TRBD1 TRBJ2-3 14 -
CASSQGSKGGQGETQYF TGCGCCAGCAGCCAAGGATCTAAGGGCGGTCAGGGAGAGACCCAGTACTTC TRBV4-1 - TRBJ2-5 17 -
CASSLGTVQETQYF TGCGCCAGCAGCCTAGGGACAGTGCAAGAGACCCAGTACTTC TRBV5-1 TRBD1 TRBJ2-5 14 -
CASSHRGPGNTIYF TGTGCCAGCAGCCACAGGGGCCCCGGAAACACCATATATTTT TRBV9 TRBD1 TRBJ1-3 14 -
CASSQGGAFNEKLFF TGCGCCAGCAGTCAGGGGGGCGCCTTTAATGAAAAACTGTTTTTT TRBV5-1 TRBD1 TRBJ1-4 15 -
CASSLDRGDYGYTF TGTGCCAGTAGTCTGGACAGGGGAGACTATGGCTACACCTTC TRBV19 TRBD1 TRBJ1-2 14 once
CASNISPLHF TGTGCCAGCAACATTTCACCCCTCCACTTT TRBV5-8 - TRBJ1-6 10 -
CASSYAPKVGNEQFF TGTGCCAGCAGTTATGCGCCCAAAGTCGGGAATGAGCAGTTCTTC TRBV6-5 - TRBJ2-1 15 -
CASSLSGSLQETQYF TGTGCCAGCAGTTTATCGGGCAGCCTCCAAGAGACCCAGTACTTC TRBV27 - TRBJ2-5 15 -
CASSQGTSGGVDEQFF TGTGCCAGCAGCCAGGGTACTAGCGGGGGGGTCGATGAGCAGTTCTTC TRBV4-2 TRBD2 TRBJ2-1 16 -
CASSPDRSTEAFF TGTGCCAGCAGCCCGGACAGGAGCACTGAAGCTTTCTTT TRBV6-5 TRBD1 TRBJ1-1 13 -
CASSPRRTESSYEQYF TGTGCCAGCTCTCCCAGACGGACAGAGAGCTCCTACGAGCAGTACTTC TRBV18 - TRBJ2-7 16 -
CASSFGRTSGEADTQYF TGTGCCAGCAGCTTCGGACGGACTAGCGGGGAGGCAGATACGCAGTATTTT TRBV7-9 TRBD2 TRBJ2-3 17 -
CASSLLRTEAFF TGTGCCAGCAGCTTGTTGCGCACTGAAGCTTTCTTT TRBV7-2 - TRBJ1-1 12 once
CASSLGADYGYTF TGTGCCAGCAGCTTAGGCGCTGACTATGGCTACACCTTC TRBV11-2 - TRBJ1-2 13 -
CASTLGDRRGYTF TGTGCCTCTACCCTTGGGGACAGAAGGGGCTACACCTTC TRBV6-1 TRBD1 TRBJ1-2 13 -
CASSLKSSWGGIPYNEQFF TGTGCCAGCAGCTTAAAGTCATCCTGGGGGGGAATCCCCTACAATGAGCAGTTCTTC TRBV7-8 TRBD2 TRBJ2-1 19 once
CASSYREGRQNIQYF TGTGCCAGCAGTTACCGGGAGGGAAGACAAAACATTCAGTACTTC TRBV6-5 TRBD2 TRBJ2-4 15 -
CASSSGQAEDQPQHF TGTGCCAGCAGTTCCGGACAGGCCGAAGATCAGCCCCAGCATTTT TRBV6-1 TRBD1 TRBJ1-5 15 -
CASSQVSGRIAAEKLFF TGCGCCAGCAGCCAAGTATCCGGCAGGATAGCGGCGGAAAAACTGTTTTTT TRBV4-1 - TRBJ1-4 17 once
CASSQSIGSGYGYTF TGTGCCAGCAGCCAATCTATCGGGAGCGGCTATGGCTACACCTTC TRBV16 - TRBJ1-2 15 -